The 17 T cell receptor beta chains given below trace back to one sample, sequenced in a study of shared clonotypes between healthy human individuals. Positive CCR7 selection of CD45RO-negative cells yielded the naive CD8 cells, and terminally differentiated effector memory CD45RA+ cells were excluded. Assay used: immunoSEQ multiplex PCR; TCRdb lists only in-frame clones, some missing. The sample holds some 2 million clones, 85% to 95% seen once. Source material: naive CD8+ T cells sorted from blood. These receptors were obtained from a man aged 18 to 29 in good health.

The chain employs TRBV4-3 and TRBJ1-6; TRBD1 might be the D (6 bases). V lost 0 bases, J lost 9 bases, and 12 bases lay in between. The CDR3 runs to 15 residues. Germline V gene data show CDR1 as LGHNA and CDR2 as YSLEER. CDR3 residues: CASSQDQQGRSPLHF. CDR3 in DNA: TGCGCCAGCAGCCAAGATCAACAGGGTCGTTCACCCCTCCACTTT.

The chain links TRBV11-2 to TRBJ1-2; 8 bases line up with TRBD1. Germline trimming cut 4 bases from V and 5 bases from J; bases unmatched to any gene: 12. In germline, CDR1 is SGHAT, CDR2 FQNNGV. The CDR3 spans 16 residues. CDR3 protein: CASSYQTTGARYGYTF. CDR3 nucleotides: TGTGCCAGCAGCTACCAGACGACAGGGGCAAGATATGGCTACACCTTC.

V usage is TRBV2 and J usage is TRBJ2-7; 8 positions agree with TRBD1. This CDR3 is 13 amino acids long. Losses at the gene ends were 8 bases for V and 7 bases for J; bases not matched to a gene: 10. CDR1 and CDR2 from the germline V gene are SNHLY and FYNNEI. The CDR3 coding sequence is TGTGCCAGCCCACCTAAATGGACAGGGGAGCAGTACTTC. Its translation: CASPPKWTGEQYF.

In DNA, the CDR3 is TGCAGCGTTGGGGGGACAGTACTGGAGACCCAGTACTTC. This translates into CSVGGTVLETQYF. The rearrangement uses TRBV29-1 and TRBJ2-5, with TRBD1 matching over 7 bases. CDR3 length: 13 residues. Trimming at V came to 4 bases and at J to 5 bases, leaving 7 bases not matched to a gene. From germline, CDR1 is SQVTM and CDR2 ANQGSEA.

The V and J genes are TRBV25-1 and TRBJ1-4, with D hard to call. V was cut by 1 base and J by 0 bases, with 9 bases left in between. CDR1 and CDR2 from the germline V gene are MGHDK and SYGVNS. The CDR3 covers 16 residues. CDR3 nucleotides: TGTGCCAGCAGTGAATTCCCGACGGCAACTAATGAAAAACTGTTTTTT. As protein: CASSEFPTATNEKLFF.

The gene calls are TRBV6-5 and TRBJ2-2; 9 bases match TRBD1. Germline V gives CDR1 MNHEY, CDR2 SVGAGI. This CDR3 region has 15 residues. J gave up 4 bases and V 6 bases, and 6 bases lay outside the gene matches. The DNA of the CDR3 is TGTGCCAGCAGCACGACAGGGGGGGGCACCGGGGAGCTGTTTTTT. Protein sequence: CASSTTGGGTGELFF.

The V and J genes are TRBV6-5 and TRBJ2-7; D perhaps matches TRBD2 (6 bases). Trimming stripped 10 bases from V and 6 bases from J, with 22 bases between. Per the germline V gene, CDR1 is MNHEY and CDR2 is SVGAGI. This CDR3 is 14 amino acids long. CDR3 in DNA: TGTGCCACCGCGGGGTACAGCCCCGGGGGCGAGCAGTACTTC. Translation gives CATAGYSPGGEQYF.

This clone was seen only once. Here the CDR3 reads CAWSEGQGNTGELFF. CDR3 in DNA: TGTGCCTGGAGTGAGGGACAGGGGAACACCGGGGAGCTGTTTTTT. The chain recombines TRBV30 with TRBJ2-2, with 9 bases that match TRBD1. CDR3 length equals 15 residues. With V trimmed by 1 base and J by 1 base, 1 base remained unmatched. In germline, CDR1 is GTSNPN, CDR2 SVGIG (reference sequence).

The V and J genes are TRBV4-2 and TRBJ2-1, with 11 nucleotides matching TRBD2. The V segment lost 6 bases and the J segment 4 bases; nucleotides outside the gene matches: 5. Germline V CDR1 and CDR2: LGHNA, YNFKEQ. The CDR3 covers 15 residues. The CDR3 bases are TGTGCCAGCAGACCCACTAGCGGGAGTTACAATGAGCAGTTCTTC. This codes for CASRPTSGSYNEQFF.

V usage is TRBV2 and J usage is TRBJ1-5; TRBD1 might be the D (5 bases). The germline CDR1 and CDR2 sequences are SNHLY and FYNNEI. V dropped 2 bases and J dropped 7 bases, with 6 bases sitting between them. The CDR3 is 12 amino acids. This CDR3 is CASSEWGQPQHF. CDR3 nucleotide sequence: TGTGCCAGCAGTGAATGGGGGCAGCCCCAGCATTTT. The whole variable domain, filled in from reference TRBV2 and TRBJ1-5, reads EPEVTQTPSHQVTQMGQEVILRCVPISNHLYFYWYRQILGQKVEFLVSFYNNEISEKSEIFDDQFSVERPDGSNFTLKIRSTKLEDSAMYFCASSEWGQPQHFGDGTRLSIL.

The chain uses TRBV19 and TRBJ1-5; 9 nucleotides agree with TRBD1. The V gene end was trimmed by 5 bases and the J gene end by 5 bases; junction bases not matched to a gene: 7. Germline V gene data show CDR1 as LNHDA and CDR2 as SQIVND (reference sequence). The CDR3 consists of 15 residues. The CDR3 DNA sequence: TGTGCCAGTAGTCCTAGACAGGGGGATTATCAGCCCCAGCATTTT. Protein product: CASSPRQGDYQPQHF.

The chain combines TRBV27 with TRBJ2-1, with 9 bases identical to TRBD2. Losses at the gene ends were 5 bases for V and 7 bases for J; bases not matched to a gene: 12. The CDR3 consists of 16 residues. Germline-derived CDR1 and CDR2 are MNHEY and SMNVEV (reference sequence). The DNA for the CDR3 is TGTGCCAGCAGTACCCCACTAGCGGGCGCGAAGAATGAGCAGTTCTTC. Residues: CASSTPLAGAKNEQFF.

As for this clone: One end of the junction is discordant with germline, which a read error may explain. J is TRBJ2-6 and V is TRBV7-2, with D maybe TRBD2 (5 bases). CDR1 SGHTA and CDR2 FQGNSA come from the germline V gene. The CDR3 runs 16 residues. As DNA, the CDR3 is TGTGCCAGCAGCATAGCGACGGGCTCTGGGGCCAACGTCCTGACTTTC. This sequence encodes CASSIATGSGANVLTF. The full variable domain, in which reference TRBV7-2 and TRBJ2-6 provide the parts outside the CDR3, is GAGVSQSPSNKVTEKGKDVELRCDPISGHTALYWYRQSLGQGLEFLIYFQGNSAPDKSGLPSDRFSAERTGGSVSTLTIQRTQQEDSAVYLCASSIATGSGANVLTFGAGSRLTVL.

V gene TRBV27 combines with J gene TRBJ2-3; D remains ambiguous. Trimming took off 3 bases at V and 6 bases at J, with 10 bases between the two ends. This CDR3 has 13 residues. Germline V CDR1 and CDR2: MNHEY, SMNVEV (reference sequence). The CDR3 nucleotides are TGTGCCAGCAGTTTGGGAATGTCGGATACGCAGTATTTT. Amino acids: CASSLGMSDTQYF.

V is TRBV4-1 and J is TRBJ2-5; 8 nucleotides agree with TRBD1. CDR3 length: 15 residues. V shed 2 bases, J shed 5 bases, and the junction held 7 bases outside the gene matches. CDR1 is MGHRA and CDR2 is YSYEKL in the germline V gene. The CDR3 coding sequence is TGCGCCAGCAGCCAACTAGGACAGGGTAGGGAGACCCAGTACTTC. Protein sequence: CASSQLGQGRETQYF.

The V gene is TRBV4-1, the J gene TRBJ2-3; no clear D gene. The CDR3 spans 17 residues. The V end lost 0 bases, the J end lost 5 bases, and 18 bases lay between the germline ends. The V gene's germline CDR1 is MGHRA and CDR2 YSYEKL. The CDR3 nucleotides are TGCGCCAGCAGCCAAGAAAACGAAGTGTACCTCGGAGATACGCAGTATTTT. Translated, it gives CASSQENEVYLGDTQYF.

This clone has just one count. The chain employs TRBV27 and TRBJ1-1, with D tentatively TRBD1 (6 bases). The germline V and J ends were trimmed by 2 bases and 7 bases, with 14 bases remaining between them. Germline CDR1 is MNHEY and CDR2 is SMNVEV (reference sequence). The CDR3 spans 14 residues. The CDR3 DNA reads TGTGCCAGCAGTTTAACCCGCGGGGGGCTTGAAGCTTTCTTT. Residues: CASSLTRGGLEAFF.